This paragraph covers one T cell receptor (beta chain) sequence. The antigen remains undetermined. This sample is drawn from a study of cytomegalovirus exposure and HLA in healthy donors. The overall study: The 110 million or so unique TCR beta sequences, from 150 million to 200 million T cells, were found by an earlier analysis.

Researchers ran the PCR with 60 Vbeta and 13 Jbeta primers. Profiling relied on immunoSEQ multiplex PCR, and the TCRdb table lists in-frame clones only, not all of them. The data show some 87,000 clones, with over 75% seen just once and approximately 7% held by the top ten. The CDR3 covers 16 residues. Losses at the gene ends were 5 bases for V and 4 bases for J; bases not matched to a gene: 9. The V gene's germline CDR1 is PRHDT and CDR2 FYEKMQ (reference sequence). Study outcomes and limitations: Donor immune exposure was known only as CMV serostatus. Altogether, 150 to 200 TCR beta chains were recorded as cytomegalovirus-associated.

Sequenced material: PBMCs. The receptor's source is a man between 50 and 59 years old in good health and CMV-seropositive. The rearrangement joins TRBV13 to TRBJ2-1, with TRBD2 matching 9 bases. The DNA of the CDR3 is TGTGCCAGCAGCCGAGGGGGCGGGGGGGGATACAATGAGCAGTTCTTC. As protein: CASSRGGGGGYNEQFF.